Detailed here is one T cell receptor (beta chain). Its antigen is not identified. In germline, CDR1 is SGHTA, CDR2 FQGNSA. V dropped 5 bases and J dropped 5 bases, with 18 bases sitting between them. The CDR3 length is 15 residues. In the PCR, 60 Vbeta and 13 Jbeta primers were used. The table came from immunoSEQ multiplex PCR; TCRdb's copy has only in-frame clones and leaves some out. This table holds about 190,000 clones, roughly four fifths found once. The data derive from a study of cytomegalovirus exposure and HLA in healthy donors. General observations from the study: Some V segments, TRBV6-2 and TRBV6-3 among them, were indistinguishable and were therefore excluded. Clonal expansion, a later analysis showed, was greater in HLA-associated TCR beta chains than in equally common others. There were around 160 TCR beta chains listed as cytomegalovirus-associated. TCR beta V- and J-gene trimming, according to a later analysis, was linked to a missense DCLRE1C variant.

Source material: PBMCs. This TCR derives from a woman aged 25 to 39 in good health and CMV-seropositive. The gene calls are TRBV7-2 and TRBJ2-5, with a possible D match to TRBD2 (5 bases). The CDR3 reads CASSAGRVRGETQYF. The DNA for the CDR3 is TGTGCCAGCAGCGCCGGTAGGGTCCGCGGGGAGACCCAGTACTTC.